The clone carrying this T cell receptor beta chain has just one count. What it binds is not known. This CDR3 has 17 residues. Germline V gives CDR1 SGHDT, CDR2 YYEEEE. With V trimmed by 4 bases and J by 0 bases, 10 bases remained unmatched. The data belong to a study of OX40 agonist ivuxolimab in advanced cancers. Study outcomes and limitations: The average count of expanded clones was higher among CD8+ T cells than among CD4+.

Produced via immunoSEQ multiplex PCR; TCRdb's table is partial and in-frame only. The sample has under 60,000 clones, about nine tenths seen once. The J gene is TRBJ2-1, the V gene TRBV5-6, with 7 bases aligning to TRBD1. The sample here was CD4+ or CD8+ T cells sorted from blood, taken in a trial of the OX40 agonist ivuxolimab. This sequence originates from an adult with an advanced solid tumor such as melanoma, head and neck, liver or kidney cancer. CDR3 sequence: CASSPTTGLRSYNEQFF. CDR3 nucleotides: TGTGCCAGCAGCCCCACGACAGGGCTGCGCTCCTACAATGAGCAGTTCTTC.